The clone carrying this T cell receptor beta chain was observed many times. The target antigen is unknown. This sample is drawn from a study of neurological immune-mediated disorders. Unsorted libraries were generated from 2 million PBMCs. These cells had been stored in RNAlater at -80 C. TCRdb re-derived calls from the 5' RACE reads in MiXCR, one entry per CDR3 protein. Counted here are 35,000 to 40,000 distinct CDR3 sequences, 2% to 3% occurring once; the ten biggest clones make up approximately 2.4%. Points from the study as a whole: HTLV-1-associated myelopathy displayed the greatest TCR clonal expansion, and multiple sclerosis exhibited the smallest, lower than that of healthy controls.

The CDR3 is 18 residues long. Losses at the gene ends were 0 bases for V and 2 bases for J; bases not matched to a gene: 3. Germline loops: CDR1 SNHLY, CDR2 FYNNEI. Sequencing input: PBMCs. The chain carries TRBV2 and TRBJ2-1, with TRBD2 matching 14 bases. The source of this sequence is a man aged 50-60 years with multiple sclerosis. CDR3 amino acids: CASSEARGLAGAYNEQFF. In DNA form, the CDR3 reads TGTGCCAGCAGTGAAGCGAGGGGACTAGCGGGGGCCTACAATGAGCAGTTCTTC.